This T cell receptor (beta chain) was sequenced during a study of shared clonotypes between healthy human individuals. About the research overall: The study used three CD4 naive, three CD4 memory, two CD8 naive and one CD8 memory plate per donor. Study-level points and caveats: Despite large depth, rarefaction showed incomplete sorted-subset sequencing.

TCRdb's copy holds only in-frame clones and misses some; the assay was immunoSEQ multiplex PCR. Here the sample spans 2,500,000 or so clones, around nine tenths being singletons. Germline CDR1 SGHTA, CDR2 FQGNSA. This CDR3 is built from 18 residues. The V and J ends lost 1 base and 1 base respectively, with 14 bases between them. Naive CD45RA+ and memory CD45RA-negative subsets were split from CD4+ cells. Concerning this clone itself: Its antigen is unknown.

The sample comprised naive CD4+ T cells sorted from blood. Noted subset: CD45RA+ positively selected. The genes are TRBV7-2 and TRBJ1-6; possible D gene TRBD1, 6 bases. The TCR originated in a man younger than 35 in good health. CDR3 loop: CASSLEKARGSYNSPLHF. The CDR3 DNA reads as TGTGCCAGCAGCTTAGAAAAAGCCAGGGGATCCTATAATTCACCCCTCCACTTT.